Sequencing of this T cell receptor (beta chain) was carried out in a study of T cell changes during pregnancy in multiple sclerosis (dated by TCRdb to the late 2010s). In terms of the full investigation: Changes in the T cell repertoire over the course of pregnancy were examined in this study in women with multiple sclerosis.

Looking up the germline V gene yields CDR1 SGDLS and CDR2 YYNGEE. Cut back by 5 bases and 3 bases, the V and J ends lie 11 bases apart. Including cysteine and phenylalanine, the CDR3 has 13 amino acids. CDR3 DNA is the only sequence kept; it has 39 bases, read in frame from the first base. Library creation used the immunoSEQ multiplex PCR assay. The clones in this table, taken by TCRdb from immuneACCESS, are in-frame only. Not every clone is retained; where verified, under half of the shortfall comes from an unresolved V gene, and the cause of the rest is unknown. This sample gives tens of thousands of clones in total; just under 95% of them show up just once. The ten largest clones capture 2% of the sample. Of note for this clone: The antigen this receptor binds is unknown. Nothing much larger sits one base from this clone, and base qualities are not available.

The chain employs TRBV9 and TRBJ1-1; the D gene is possibly TRBD1, with 6 bases matching. The sample here was peripheral blood, taken in the second trimester of pregnancy. The clonotype originates from a female donor with multiple sclerosis, enrolled in a pregnancy study. The sequenced DNA is TGTGCCAGCAGGAAGGACAGTTACACTGAAGCTTTCTTT. It specifies CASRKDSYTEAFF.